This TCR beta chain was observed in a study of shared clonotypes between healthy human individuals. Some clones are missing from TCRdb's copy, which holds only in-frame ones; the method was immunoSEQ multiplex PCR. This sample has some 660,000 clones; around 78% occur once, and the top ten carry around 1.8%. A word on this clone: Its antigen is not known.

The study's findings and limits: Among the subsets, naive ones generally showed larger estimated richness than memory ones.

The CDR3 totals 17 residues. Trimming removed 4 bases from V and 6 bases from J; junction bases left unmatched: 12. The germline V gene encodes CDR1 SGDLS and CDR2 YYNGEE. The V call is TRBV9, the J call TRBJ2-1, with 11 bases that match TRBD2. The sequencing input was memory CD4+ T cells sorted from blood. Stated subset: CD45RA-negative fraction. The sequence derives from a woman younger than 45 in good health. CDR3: CASSPTAPLAGANEQFF. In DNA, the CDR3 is TGTGCCAGCAGCCCCACCGCCCCACTAGCGGGAGCCAATGAGCAGTTCTTC. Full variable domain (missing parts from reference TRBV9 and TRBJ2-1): DSGVTQTPKHLITATGQRVTLRCSPRSGDLSVYWYQQSLDQGLQFLIQYYNGEERAKGNILERFSAQQFPDLHSELNLSSLELGDSALYFCASSPTAPLAGANEQFFGPGTRLTVL.